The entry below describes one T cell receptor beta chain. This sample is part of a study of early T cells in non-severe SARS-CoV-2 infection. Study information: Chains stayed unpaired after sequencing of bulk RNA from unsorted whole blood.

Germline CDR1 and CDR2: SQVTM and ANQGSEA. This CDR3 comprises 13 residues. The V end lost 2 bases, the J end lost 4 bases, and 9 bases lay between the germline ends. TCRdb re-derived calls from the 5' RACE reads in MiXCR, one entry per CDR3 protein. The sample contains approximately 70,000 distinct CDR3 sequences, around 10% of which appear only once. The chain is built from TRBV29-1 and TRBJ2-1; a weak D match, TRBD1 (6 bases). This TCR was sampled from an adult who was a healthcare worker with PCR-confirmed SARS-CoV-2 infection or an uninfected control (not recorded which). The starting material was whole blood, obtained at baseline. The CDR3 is CSVERQAYNEQFF. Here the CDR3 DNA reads TGCAGCGTTGAAAGACAGGCGTACAATGAGCAGTTCTTC.